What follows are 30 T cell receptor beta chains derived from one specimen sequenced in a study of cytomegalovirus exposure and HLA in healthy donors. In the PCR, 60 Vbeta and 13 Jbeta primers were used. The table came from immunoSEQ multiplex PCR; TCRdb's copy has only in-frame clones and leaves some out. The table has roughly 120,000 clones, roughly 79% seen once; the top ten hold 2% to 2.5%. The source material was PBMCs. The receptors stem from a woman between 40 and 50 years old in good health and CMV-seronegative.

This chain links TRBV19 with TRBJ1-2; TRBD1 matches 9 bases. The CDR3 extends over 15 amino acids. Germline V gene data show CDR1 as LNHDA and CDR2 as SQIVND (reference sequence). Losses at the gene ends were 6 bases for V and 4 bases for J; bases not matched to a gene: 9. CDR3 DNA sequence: TGTGCCAGTAGCCCCGCGGACAGGGGTTCCTATGGCTACACCTTC. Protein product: CASSPADRGSYGYTF.

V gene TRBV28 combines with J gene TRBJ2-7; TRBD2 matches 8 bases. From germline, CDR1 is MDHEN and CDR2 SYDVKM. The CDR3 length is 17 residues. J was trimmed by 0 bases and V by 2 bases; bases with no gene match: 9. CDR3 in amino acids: CASSLISREGSSYEQYF. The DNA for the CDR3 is TGTGCCAGCAGTTTAATCAGCCGGGAGGGGAGCTCCTACGAGCAGTACTTC.

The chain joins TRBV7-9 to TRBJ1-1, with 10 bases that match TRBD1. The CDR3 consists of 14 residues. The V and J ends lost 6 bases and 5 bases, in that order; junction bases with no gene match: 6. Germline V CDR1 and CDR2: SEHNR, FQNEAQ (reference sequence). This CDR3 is CASRPPGQGTEAFF. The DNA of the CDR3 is TGTGCCAGCAGACCACCGGGACAGGGGACTGAAGCTTTCTTT.

The DNA for the CDR3 is TGTGCCAGCAGCTTAGTCGGGACTAGCGGGGGGGGCACAGATACGCAGTATTTT. Its protein is CASSLVGTSGGGTDTQYF. This chain links TRBV7-3 with TRBJ2-3, with 16 positions matching TRBD2. The CDR3 extends over 18 amino acids. Unmatched junction bases numbered 3, after V lost 2 bases and J lost 1 base. Germline assignment: CDR1 SGHTA and CDR2 FQGTGA. Combining the CDR3 with reference TRBV7-3 and TRBJ2-3 gives the whole variable domain GAGVSQTPSNKVTEKGKYVELRCDPISGHTALYWYRQSLGQGPEFLIYFQGTGAADDSGLPNDRFFAVRPEGSVSTLKIQRTERGDSAVYLCASSLVGTSGGGTDTQYFGPGTRLTVL.

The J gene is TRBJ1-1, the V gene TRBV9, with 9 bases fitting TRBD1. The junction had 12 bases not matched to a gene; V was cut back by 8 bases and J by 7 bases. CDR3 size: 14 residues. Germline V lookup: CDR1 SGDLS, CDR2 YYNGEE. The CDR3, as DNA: TGTGCCAGTTCTTTGGACAGGGGTACGCGTGAAGCTTTCTTT. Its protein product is CASSLDRGTREAFF.

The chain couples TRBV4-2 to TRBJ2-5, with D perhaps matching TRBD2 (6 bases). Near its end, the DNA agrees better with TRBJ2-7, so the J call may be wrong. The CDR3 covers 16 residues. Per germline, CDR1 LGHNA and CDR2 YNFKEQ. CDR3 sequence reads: CASSQDLGDSGREQYF. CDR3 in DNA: TGTGCCAGCAGCCAAGATTTGGGGGACTCTGGGCGCGAGCAGTACTTC.

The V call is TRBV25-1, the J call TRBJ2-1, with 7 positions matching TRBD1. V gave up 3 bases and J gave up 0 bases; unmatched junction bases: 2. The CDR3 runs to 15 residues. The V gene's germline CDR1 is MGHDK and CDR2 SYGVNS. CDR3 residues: CASSEGTVSYNEQFF. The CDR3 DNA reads TGTGCCAGCAGTGAGGGGACAGTCTCCTACAATGAGCAGTTCTTC.

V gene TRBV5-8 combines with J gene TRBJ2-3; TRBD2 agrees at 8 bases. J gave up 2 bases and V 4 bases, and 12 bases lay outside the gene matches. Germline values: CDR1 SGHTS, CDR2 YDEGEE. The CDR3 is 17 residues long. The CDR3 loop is CASSMSRSSGSTDTQYF. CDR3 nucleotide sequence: TGTGCCAGCAGCATGAGTCGTTCTAGCGGGTCCACAGATACGCAGTATTTT.

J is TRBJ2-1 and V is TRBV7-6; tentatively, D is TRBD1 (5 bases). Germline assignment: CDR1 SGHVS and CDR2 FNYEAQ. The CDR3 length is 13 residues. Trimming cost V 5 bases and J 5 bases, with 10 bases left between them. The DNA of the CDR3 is TGTGCCAGCAGCCCATCAGGGCACAATGAGCAGTTCTTC. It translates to CASSPSGHNEQFF.

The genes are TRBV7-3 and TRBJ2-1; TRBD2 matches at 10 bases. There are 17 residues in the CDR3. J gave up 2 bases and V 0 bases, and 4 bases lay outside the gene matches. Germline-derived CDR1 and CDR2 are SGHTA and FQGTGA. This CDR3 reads CASSLTGTSGAYNEQFF. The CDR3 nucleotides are TGTGCCAGCAGCTTAACTGGCACTAGCGGGGCCTACAATGAGCAGTTCTTC.

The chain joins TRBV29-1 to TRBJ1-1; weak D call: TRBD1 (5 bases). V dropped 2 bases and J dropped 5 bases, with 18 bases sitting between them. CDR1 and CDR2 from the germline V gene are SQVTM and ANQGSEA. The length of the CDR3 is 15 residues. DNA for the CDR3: TGCAGCGTTGAACTCCCCCAGGGCCGTCGGACTGAAGCTTTCTTT. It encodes CSVELPQGRRTEAFF.

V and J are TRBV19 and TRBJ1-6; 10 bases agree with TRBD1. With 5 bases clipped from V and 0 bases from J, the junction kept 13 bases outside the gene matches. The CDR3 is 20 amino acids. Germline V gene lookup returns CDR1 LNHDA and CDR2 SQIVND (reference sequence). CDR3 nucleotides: TGTGCCAGTAGTGTCGAGGTGGGACAGGGGTCGAGCTCCTATAATTCACCCCTCCACTTT. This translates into CASSVEVGQGSSSYNSPLHF.

In nucleotides, the CDR3 is TGTGCCAGCAGCACATCGTCCCTAGGGACAGGTCCTCAGGGGAACACTGAAGCTTTCTTT. Its protein is CASSTSSLGTGPQGNTEAFF. The genes are TRBV28 and TRBJ1-1, with 8 bases matching TRBD1. The germline gives CDR1 MDHEN, CDR2 SYDVKM. The V segment lost 6 bases and the J segment 1 base; nucleotides outside the gene matches: 22. CDR3 length: 20 residues.

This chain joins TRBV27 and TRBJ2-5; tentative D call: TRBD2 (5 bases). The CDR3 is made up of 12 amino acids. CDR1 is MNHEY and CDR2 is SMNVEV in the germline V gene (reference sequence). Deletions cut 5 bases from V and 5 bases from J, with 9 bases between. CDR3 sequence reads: CASSRRGETQYF. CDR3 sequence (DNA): TGTGCCAGCAGTCGGAGAGGGGAGACCCAGTACTTC.

This CDR3 reads CASSEVLAGVRETQYF. The CDR3 DNA reads TGTGCCAGCAGTGAGGTTCTAGCGGGAGTACGCGAGACCCAGTACTTC. The chain carries TRBV2 and TRBJ2-5; 10 nucleotides line up with TRBD2. J was trimmed by 5 bases and V by 3 bases; bases with no gene match: 9. This CDR3 is 16 amino acids long. Germline loops: CDR1 SNHLY, CDR2 FYNNEI. The full variable domain, its missing parts supplied by reference TRBV2 and TRBJ2-5, is EPEVTQTPSHQVTQMGQEVILRCVPISNHLYFYWYRQILGQKVEFLVSFYNNEISEKSEIFDDQFSVERPDGSNFTLKIRSTKLEDSAMYFCASSEVLAGVRETQYFGPGTRLLVL.

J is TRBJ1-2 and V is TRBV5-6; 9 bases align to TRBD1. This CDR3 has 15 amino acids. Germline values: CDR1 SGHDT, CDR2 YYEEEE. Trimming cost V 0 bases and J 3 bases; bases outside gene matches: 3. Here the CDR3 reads CASSLVGQGYYGYTF. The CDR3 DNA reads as TGTGCCAGCAGCTTGGTGGGACAGGGCTACTATGGCTACACCTTC.

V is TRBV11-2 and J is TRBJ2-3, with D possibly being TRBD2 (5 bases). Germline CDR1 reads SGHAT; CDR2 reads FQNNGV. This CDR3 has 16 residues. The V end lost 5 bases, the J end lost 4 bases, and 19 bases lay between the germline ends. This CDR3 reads CASSLTTGSAADTQYF. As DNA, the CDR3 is TGTGCCAGCAGCCTGACTACGGGAAGCGCCGCAGATACGCAGTATTTT.

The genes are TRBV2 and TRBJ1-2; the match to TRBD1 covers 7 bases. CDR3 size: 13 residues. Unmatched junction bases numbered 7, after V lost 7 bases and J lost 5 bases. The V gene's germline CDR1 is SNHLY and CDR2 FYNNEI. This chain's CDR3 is CASIYSGGYGYTF. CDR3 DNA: TGTGCCAGCATTTATTCAGGGGGGTATGGCTACACCTTC.

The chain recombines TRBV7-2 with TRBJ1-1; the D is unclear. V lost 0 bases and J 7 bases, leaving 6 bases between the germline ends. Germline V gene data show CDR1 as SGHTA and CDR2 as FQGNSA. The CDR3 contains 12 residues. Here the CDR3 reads CASSLAQREAFF. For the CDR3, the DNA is TGTGCCAGCAGCTTAGCTCAGCGTGAAGCTTTCTTT.

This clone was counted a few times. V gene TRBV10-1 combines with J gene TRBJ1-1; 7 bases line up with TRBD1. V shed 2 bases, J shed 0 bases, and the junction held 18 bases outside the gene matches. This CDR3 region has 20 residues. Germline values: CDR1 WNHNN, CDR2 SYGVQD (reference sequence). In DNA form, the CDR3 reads TGCGCCAGCAGTGAGCTCCGGGGTTGGGAGACAGGGATCATGAACACTGAAGCTTTCTTT. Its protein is CASSELRGWETGIMNTEAFF.

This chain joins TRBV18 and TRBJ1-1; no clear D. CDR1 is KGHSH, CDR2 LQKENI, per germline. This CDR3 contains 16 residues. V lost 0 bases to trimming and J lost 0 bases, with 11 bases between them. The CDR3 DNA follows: TGTGCCAGCTCACCACCGCGGCACGGGATGAACACTGAAGCTTTCTTT. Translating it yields CASSPPRHGMNTEAFF. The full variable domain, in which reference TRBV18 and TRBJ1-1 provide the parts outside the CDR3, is NAGVMQNPRHLVRRRGQEARLRCSPMKGHSHVYWYRQLPEEGLKFMVYLQKENIIDESGMPKERFSAEFPKEGPSILRIQQVVRGDSAAYFCASSPPRHGMNTEAFFGQGTRLTVV.

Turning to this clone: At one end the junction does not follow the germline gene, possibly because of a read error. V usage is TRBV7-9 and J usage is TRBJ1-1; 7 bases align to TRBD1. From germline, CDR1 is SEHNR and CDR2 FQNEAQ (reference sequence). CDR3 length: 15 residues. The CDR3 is CSSSLKGAGGTEAFF. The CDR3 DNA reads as TGTTCCAGCAGCTTAAAGGGGGCTGGTGGCACTGAAGCTTTCTTT.

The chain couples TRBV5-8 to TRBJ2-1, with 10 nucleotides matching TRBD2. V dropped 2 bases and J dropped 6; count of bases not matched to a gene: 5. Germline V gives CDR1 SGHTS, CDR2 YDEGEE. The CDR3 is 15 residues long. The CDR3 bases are TGTGCCAGCAGCTTCCTAGCGGGAGTCTCCAATGAGCAGTTCTTC. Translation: CASSFLAGVSNEQFF.

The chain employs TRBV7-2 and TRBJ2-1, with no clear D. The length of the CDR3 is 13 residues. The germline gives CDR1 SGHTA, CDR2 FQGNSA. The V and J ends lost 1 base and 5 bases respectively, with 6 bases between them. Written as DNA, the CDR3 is TGTGCCAGCAGCTTAGGATACAACAATGAGCAGTTCTTC. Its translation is CASSLGYNNEQFF.

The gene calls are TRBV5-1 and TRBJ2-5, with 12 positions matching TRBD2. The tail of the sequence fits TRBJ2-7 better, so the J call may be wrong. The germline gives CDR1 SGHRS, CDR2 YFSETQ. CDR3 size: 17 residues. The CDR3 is CASSPRGLAGLPYEQYF. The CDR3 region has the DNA TGCGCCAGCAGCCCACGAGGACTAGCGGGATTACCCTACGAGCAGTACTTC.

This chain's CDR3 is CASRKTSAPDTGELFF. CDR3 bases: TGTGCCAGCAGGAAAACTAGCGCGCCGGACACCGGGGAGCTGTTTTTT. The chain carries TRBV7-7 and TRBJ2-2; 7 nucleotides align to TRBD2. V lost 6 bases to trimming and J lost 3 bases; unmatched junction nucleotides: 10. Germline CDR1 reads SSHAT; CDR2 reads FNYEAQ (reference sequence). The CDR3 runs to 16 residues.

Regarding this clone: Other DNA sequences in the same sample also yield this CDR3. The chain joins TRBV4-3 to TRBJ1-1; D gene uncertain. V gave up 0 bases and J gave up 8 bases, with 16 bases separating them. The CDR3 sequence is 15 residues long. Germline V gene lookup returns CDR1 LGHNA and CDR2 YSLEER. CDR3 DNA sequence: TGCGCCAGCAGCCAAGAGGAGGTCCGGAGCACCGAAGCTTTCTTT. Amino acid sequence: CASSQEEVRSTEAFF.

CDR3 amino acids: CASSPPSALYNEQFF. In DNA form, the CDR3 reads TGTGCCAGCAGCCCCCCTAGCGCCTTATACAATGAGCAGTTCTTC. The chain couples TRBV6-4 to TRBJ2-1; D is possibly TRBD2 (6 bases). The germline V gene has CDR1 MRHNA and CDR2 SNTAGT. Between the trimmed V and J ends, which lost 6 bases and 4 bases, there was a span of 16 bases. The CDR3 runs 15 residues.

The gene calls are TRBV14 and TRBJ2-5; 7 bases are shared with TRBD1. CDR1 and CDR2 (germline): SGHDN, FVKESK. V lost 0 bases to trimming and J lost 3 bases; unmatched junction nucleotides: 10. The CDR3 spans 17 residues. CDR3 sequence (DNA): TGTGCCAGCAGCCAAGACGCAGCTGAGGGGGCCGAAGAGACCCAGTACTTC. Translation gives CASSQDAAEGAEETQYF.

The CDR3 DNA sequence: TGTGCCAGCAGCTATCCCCAGGGACAGGGAGAGACAGATACGCAGTATTTT. Translated, it gives CASSYPQGQGETDTQYF. The rearrangement joins TRBV13 to TRBJ2-3; the match to TRBD1 covers 9 bases. Trimming cost V 4 bases and J 3 bases; bases outside gene matches: 11. Germline V lookup: CDR1 PRHDT, CDR2 FYEKMQ (reference sequence). This CDR3 contains 17 residues.